The next 6 T cell receptor beta chains were all read from a single sample in a study of T cells in Graves' hyperthyroidism and ophthalmopathy. Amplification of TCR beta CDR3 regions used RNA as the template. With the HTBI primer set, the TCR CDR3 went through a first round of RT-PCR. TCRdb ran MiXCR on the multiplex PCR reads and lists one entry per CDR3 protein. Among approximately 380,000 distinct CDR3 sequences listed, over 15% were seen once. Sequenced sample: blood. Receptor source: a woman under 30 with Graves' hyperthyroidism.

The sample holds many counts of this clonotype. This chain connects TRBV6-5 to TRBJ1-2; D not resolved. The CDR3 contains 15 residues. Germline-derived CDR1 and CDR2 are MNHEY and SVGAGI. Trimming pared 4 bases from V and 3 bases from J, leaving 15 bases between. In DNA, the CDR3 is TGTGCCAGCAGTTCTTCTCTCGAGTCCCACTATGGCTACACCTTC. This encodes CASSSSLESHYGYTF.

This chain uses TRBV19 with TRBJ1-1, with D possibly being TRBD1 (6 bases). Germline V gives CDR1 LNHDA, CDR2 SQIVND (reference sequence). The CDR3 is 15 amino acids. Trimming removed 5 bases at V and 0 bases at J, with 13 bases between. The CDR3 sequence: CASSGAGELNTEAFF. CDR3 nucleotides: TGTGCCAGTAGTGGAGCAGGGGAATTGAACACTGAAGCTTTCTTT.

This clonotype was seen repeatedly, ten times or more. This rearrangement joins TRBV11-2 to TRBJ1-2; D ambiguous. The V end was cut by 7 bases, the J end by 7 bases, with 16 bases between. Germline V gene lookup returns CDR1 SGHAT and CDR2 FQNNGV. The CDR3 spans 13 residues. CDR3 protein: CASTSVVGLGYTF. Written as DNA, the CDR3 is TGTGCCAGCACCTCAGTGGTGGGTCTTGGCTACACCTTC.

This clonotype was detected many times. The V gene is TRBV24-1, the J gene TRBJ2-5, with D unresolved. This CDR3 has 9 residues. Germline CDR1 reads KGHDR; CDR2 reads SFDVKD. For the CDR3, the DNA is TGTGCGATCAAGGAGACCCAGTACTTC. This codes for CAIKETQYF.

This clonotype came up many times. The chain has TRBV5-1 and TRBJ1-1; maybe TRBD1 (6 bases). The CDR3 runs 14 residues. V was shortened by 4 bases and J by 6 bases, with 16 bases between the two germline ends. Germline-derived CDR1 and CDR2 are SGHRS and YFSETQ. The CDR3 region is CASSRTKGVPEAFF. CDR3 DNA sequence: TGCGCCAGCAGCCGTACTAAGGGGGTCCCTGAAGCTTTCTTT.

This clonotype was counted at least ten times. The V gene is TRBV6-1, the J gene TRBJ1-1; D gene ambiguous. Looked up from germline, CDR1 is MNHNS and CDR2 is SASEGT. Trimming cost V 1 base and J 10 bases, with 13 bases left between them. The length of the CDR3 is 13 residues. The CDR3 region is CASSEVGSGVAFF. The DNA for the CDR3 is TGTGCCAGCAGTGAAGTTGGCAGCGGTGTAGCTTTCTTT.